This T cell receptor beta chain was captured in a study of blood T cell repertoires in COVID-19 (TCRdb year 2020). At the level of the whole study: The collaborator samples originated in the United States, Italy and Spain and spanned the acute and convalescent phases of COVID-19. Sample metadata almost always included a de-identified subject ID, COVID-19 status, age in years and sex. Deeply sampled blood TCRbeta repertoires from subjects exposed to, actively infected with, or recovered from COVID-19 were included in the dataset. Where HLA class I and class II types were available, the types were taken from metadata supplied by the sample provider, not from assay-based typing. The prospective study material was composed of cDNA or gDNA derived from T cells, B-cell-depleted T cells, or PBMCs. The samples were drawn from two sources: the first 160 participants of the ongoing ImmuneRACE study, and 1,254 subjects contributed by 6 global collaborators. The repertoires were made available in a free public database intended to serve as a resource for research on the immune response to SARS-CoV-2. Broad study findings and their caveats: The amount of clinical and demographic metadata varied by source and participant and was provided uncurated.

Trimming removed 8 bases from V and 5 bases from J; the gene matches leave 17 bases unexplained. The CDR3 runs 17 amino acids, cysteine and phenylalanine included. The CDR3 DNA has 51 bases and is translated from base 1. For CDR1 and CDR2, the germline V gene lists MDHEN and SYDVKM. For this clone: Its antigen is currently not known. Base qualities are not provided; no much larger clone lies one nucleotide away.

The immunoSEQ Assay, a bias-controlled multiplex PCR, was used to amplify TCRbeta CDR3 regions from genomic DNA. Per the authors' processing: Nucleated cell counts per sample were estimated from amplification of reference gene primers within the assay. To quantify the absolute abundance of each unique TCRbeta CDR3 rearrangement, sequence reads were collapsed and filtered. For each sample, productive Simpson clonality was calculated as the square root of Simpson's diversity index across productive rearrangements. TCRdb retrieved this table from immuneACCESS and kept in-frame rearrangements only. Not all clones are present; in checked studies, unresolved V genes account for under half, and no reason is known for the remainder. V, J and clone size derive from that table, while D and trimming were established from the DNA sequence. This sample gives a few hundred thousand clones in total; around 83% of them show up just once. The ten largest make up around 14% of the sample.

Collaborating institutions collected whole blood in K2EDTA tubes following their own protocols. For TCRbeta analysis, collaborators shipped samples as frozen whole blood, isolated PBMCs, or DNA extracted from either of those sample types. What was sequenced was peripheral blood. The receptor comes from a human donor in a cohort sampled during active COVID-19. Recombination linked TRBV28 to TRBJ2-5; 10 of the junction bases match TRBD2. The CDR3 here reads CASRGSTSGRARETQYF. The bases are TGTGCCAGCCGAGGCTCGACAAGCGGGAGGGCCCGGGAGACCCAGTACTTC.